This TCR beta chain emerged from a study of CD4 and CD8 cells across lung adenocarcinoma regions. TCRdb ran MiXCR on the PCR reads and lists one entry per CDR3 protein. The table has 20,000 to 30,000 distinct CDR3 sequences, over 40% seen once; the top ten hold 20% to 25%. Localized lung adenocarcinoma, a non-small cell lung cancer, affected the donors. This clonotype was detected a few times. A read error may produce the germline difference seen at one junction end. Material for sequencing was CD4+ T cells from the center of a lung tumor. This sequence originates from a male donor with lung adenocarcinoma. The CD4 and CD8 labels of this study may be unreliable.

CDR3 sequence: CAGGEGGGGPETQYF. Here the CDR3 DNA reads TGTGCCGGGGGTGAAGGTGGCGGGGGCCCAGAGACGCAGTATTTC. The rearrangement links TRBV6-1 to TRBJ2-5, with D perhaps TRBD2 (7 bases). The CDR3 extends over 15 amino acids. Germline CDR1 and CDR2: MNHNS and SASEGT.